This T cell receptor (beta chain) was sequenced during a study of T cells in Graves' hyperthyroidism and ophthalmopathy. This CDR3 region has 14 residues. Trimming took 6 bases from V and 8 from J; bases not matched to a gene: 6. Germline CDR1 reads SQVTM; CDR2 reads ANQGSEA. Researchers took RNA transcripts and amplified the TCR beta CDR3 regions from them. First-round RT-PCR with HTBI primers amplified the TCR CDR3 region. TCRdb called the multiplex PCR reads again in MiXCR, with one record for every CDR3 protein. The sample includes about 700,000 distinct CDR3 sequences, approximately 42% of them seen just once.

This TCR was sampled from an adult man with Graves' disease, either hyperthyroidism or ophthalmopathy (not recorded which). V and J are TRBV29-1 and TRBJ2-3; TRBD2 aligns across 15 bases. The sample comprised peripheral blood or thyroid tissue (not recorded which). CDR3: CSVDGLAGGGTQYF. CDR3 coding DNA: TGCAGCGTCGACGGACTAGCGGGAGGGGGTACGCAGTATTTT.